The sequence of this T cell receptor beta chain was determined in a study of blood T cell repertoires in COVID-19. Study summary: COVID-19 samples collected from the United States, Italy and Spain covered acute and convalescent phases. Sample material is recorded as cDNA or gDNA derived from T cells, B-cell-depleted T cells, or PBMCs.

This CDR3 region has 18 residues. Germline trimming cut 4 bases from V and 5 bases from J; bases unmatched to any gene: 13. Germline V gene data show CDR1 as SGHNT and CDR2 as YYREEE (reference sequence). Per the original methods: Estimation of nucleated cell counts was performed using reference gene primer amplification. Only in-frame clones appear in the TCRdb table, and some are missing; sequencing was by immunoSEQ multiplex PCR. Clone size and V and J calls were adopted from that table, with D and trimming inferred from the DNA. The sample shows around 230,000 clones, less than 85% of them seen only once.

Sequencing used peripheral blood. This sequence originates from a woman in her 70s with active or convalescent COVID-19. The chain joins TRBV5-4 to TRBJ2-2, with 11 bases fitting TRBD2. This CDR3 reads CASSPRVAGGPMTGELFF. The CDR3 DNA reads TGTGCCAGCAGCCCAAGGGTAGCGGGGGGGCCTATGACCGGGGAGCTGTTTTTT.